These 32 T cell receptor beta chains originate from one sample sequenced in a study of T cell clonotyping in hematopoietic cell transplantation (TCRdb year 2021). The time point label for this specimen denotes: recipient sample about 28 days before transplant, after cytoreduction. The method was the immunoSEQ multiplex PCR assay. TCRdb carries this immuneACCESS record with in-frame sequences only. Its versions omit some clonotypes, under half of them owing to an unresolved V gene in the studies checked, with the rest unexplained. The sample table records over 15,000 clones; 93% of these occur just once. The ten largest clonotypes hold 1.8% of the sample. The source was peripheral blood mononuclear cells, collected before stem cell transplant. These receptors all come from a man aged 18 to 35 with biphenotypic leukemia. Some clones in this sample may be carry-over from other donors' samples.

The chain combines TRBV7-2 with TRBJ1-2; TRBD1 might be the D (5 bases). Germline CDR1 SGHTA, CDR2 FQGNSA. The V end lost 2 bases, the J end lost 10 bases, and 11 bases lay between the germline ends. The CDR3 extends over 12 amino acids. CDR3 residues: CASSLMTDLYTF. Written as DNA, the CDR3 is TGTGCCAGCAGCTTAATGACAGACCTCTACACCTTC.

The chain carries TRBV5-6 and TRBJ1-1; 7 nucleotides line up with TRBD1. Germline CDR1 and CDR2: SGHDT and YYEEEE. This CDR3 has 15 amino acids. Trimming took 2 bases from V and 1 from J; bases not matched to a gene: 5. CDR3 protein: CASSLVDRANTEAFF. In DNA, the CDR3 is TGTGCCAGCAGCTTAGTAGACAGGGCGAACACTGAAGCTTTCTTT. The full variable domain, with the rest looked up from reference TRBV5-6 and TRBJ1-1, is DAGVTQSPTHLIKTRGQQVTLRCSPKSGHDTVSWYQQALGQGPQFIFQYYEEEERQRGNFPDRFSGHQFPNYSSELNVNALLLGDSALYLCASSLVDRANTEAFFGQGTRLTVV.

This chain connects TRBV19 to TRBJ1-5; 9 bases agree with TRBD1. CDR3 length: 15 amino acids. Germline V lookup: CDR1 LNHDA, CDR2 SQIVND (reference sequence). The junction had 4 bases not matched to a gene; V was cut back by 5 bases and J by 2 bases. The CDR3 sequence is CASSGGQGGNQPQHF. DNA for the CDR3: TGTGCCAGTAGTGGGGGACAGGGAGGCAATCAGCCCCAGCATTTT.

The V call is TRBV4-1, the J call TRBJ1-1, with D possibly TRBD1 on 5 matching bases. The V end lost 6 bases, the J end lost 1 base, and 12 bases lay between the germline ends. Germline V gene lookup returns CDR1 MGHRA and CDR2 YSYEKL. This CDR3 comprises 14 residues. As DNA, the CDR3 is TGCGCCAGCAGGGGGCCCTTACAGAACACTGAAGCTTTCTTT. Its protein is CASRGPLQNTEAFF.

The chain combines TRBV28 with TRBJ1-1; D not certain. The CDR3 loop spans 14 amino acids. The germline V gene has CDR1 MDHEN and CDR2 SYDVKM. Between the trimmed V and J ends, which lost 5 bases and 4 bases, there was a span of 14 bases. CDR3 protein: CASSRHWEGTEAFF. DNA for the CDR3: TGTGCCAGCAGTCGACATTGGGAGGGCACTGAAGCTTTCTTT.

The chain employs TRBV6-5 and TRBJ2-1; D may be TRBD1 or TRBD2 (5 bases each). The CDR3 spans 15 residues. V shed 6 bases and J shed 4 bases, with 16 bases lying between them. Germline-derived CDR1 and CDR2 are MNHEY and SVGAGI. CDR3: CASRSDRDGYNEQFF. The CDR3 nucleotides read TGTGCCAGCAGATCAGACCGGGACGGTTACAATGAGCAGTTCTTC.

The chain carries TRBV13 and TRBJ1-2; possibly TRBD1 for D (5 bases). CDR3 length: 15 residues. CDR1 and CDR2 from the germline V gene are PRHDT and FYEKMQ (reference sequence). V was trimmed by 0 bases and J by 0 bases, leaving 8 bases between them. As DNA, the CDR3 is TGTGCCAGCAGCTTAGGTCGGGGCTCTAACTATGGCTACACCTTC. Protein product: CASSLGRGSNYGYTF. The complete variable domain, with remaining parts taken from reference TRBV13 and TRBJ1-2, reads AAGVIQSPRHLIKEKRETATLKCYPIPRHDTVYWYQQGPGQDPQFLISFYEKMQSDKGSIPDRFSAQQFSDYHSELNMSSLELGDSALYFCASSLGRGSNYGYTFGSGTRLTVV.

V and J are TRBV29-1 and TRBJ2-5, with a tentative D call TRBD2 (6 bases). Trimming pared 7 bases from V and 5 bases from J, leaving 17 bases between. The length of the CDR3 is 13 residues. Per germline, CDR1 SQVTM and CDR2 ANQGSEA. CDR3 residues: CSAAGGVWETQYF. The CDR3 DNA is TGCAGCGCGGCAGGCGGGGTCTGGGAGACCCAGTACTTC.

The gene calls are TRBV6-1 and TRBJ2-3; 8 bases line up with TRBD2. The CDR3 spans 16 residues. J gave up 4 bases and V 0 bases, and 6 bases lay outside the gene matches. Germline lookup yields CDR1 MNHNS and CDR2 SASEGT. CDR3 nucleotide sequence: TGTGCCAGCAGTGAAGCGAGCGGGGGCGGGGCAGATACGCAGTATTTT. It translates to CASSEASGGGADTQYF.

V and J are TRBV29-1 and TRBJ2-7; D is undetermined. The V gene's germline CDR1 is SQVTM and CDR2 ANQGSEA. CDR3 length: 11 residues. The germline V and J ends were trimmed by 6 bases and 5 bases, with 11 bases remaining between them. CDR3 region: CSVTNMNEQYF. DNA of the CDR3: TGCAGCGTCACTAACATGAACGAGCAGTACTTC.

This clone was found once. The chain uses TRBV6-5 and TRBJ2-6; D unresolved. Germline values: CDR1 MNHEY, CDR2 SVGAGI. The V end was cut by 0 bases, the J end by 16 bases, with 22 bases between. The CDR3 has 16 residues. The CDR3 bases are TGTGCCAGCAGTTACTCGATCGTGGAGACCCAAATAGCTCTGACTTTC. This codes for CASSYSIVETQIALTF.

The chain carries TRBV4-1 and TRBJ2-7; D tentatively fits TRBD1 or TRBD2 (5 bases each). With 1 base removed from V and 3 bases from J, the gap between germline ends came to 13 bases. Germline loops: CDR1 MGHRA, CDR2 YSYEKL. The CDR3 loop spans 15 amino acids. The CDR3 loop is CASSQGRDRSYEQYF. In nucleotides, the CDR3 is TGCGCCAGCAGCCAAGGCCGGGACCGAAGCTACGAGCAGTACTTC.

This chain's CDR3 is CASSFGGESNQPQHF. The CDR3 DNA sequence: TGCGCCAGCAGCTTCGGGGGGGAGAGCAATCAGCCCCAGCATTTT. The chain combines TRBV5-1 with TRBJ1-5, with D maybe TRBD1 (5 bases). The germline V gene encodes CDR1 SGHRS and CDR2 YFSETQ. CDR3 length: 15 amino acids. V was shortened by 2 bases and J by 1 base, with 10 bases between the two germline ends.

The chain joins TRBV11-2 to TRBJ1-5; D is perhaps TRBD1 (5 bases). The V and J ends lost 3 bases and 3 bases respectively, with 12 bases between them. In germline, CDR1 is SGHAT, CDR2 FQNNGV. This CDR3 comprises 15 residues. In DNA form, the CDR3 reads TGTGCCAGCAGCTTGGGCCTCGGGACCAATCAGCCCCAGCATTTT. Encoded protein: CASSLGLGTNQPQHF.

The chain combines TRBV6-5 with TRBJ2-6; D might be TRBD1 (7 bases). CDR3 length equals 15 residues. The V end lost 7 bases, the J end lost 1 base, and 11 bases lay between the germline ends. Germline values: CDR1 MNHEY, CDR2 SVGAGI. The chain's CDR3 is CASTPGGSGANVLTF. The CDR3 DNA is TGTGCCAGCACCCCAGGGGGGTCTGGGGCCAACGTCCTGACTTTC.

J is TRBJ1-5 and V is TRBV6-6; D call uncertain. This CDR3 is 15 amino acids long. CDR1 MNHNY and CDR2 SVGAGI come from the germline V gene (reference sequence). The V end lost 4 bases, the J end lost 0 bases, and 10 bases lay between the germline ends. The CDR3 reads CASSFGETSNQPQHF. Written as DNA, the CDR3 is TGTGCCAGCAGTTTTGGGGAAACTAGCAATCAGCCCCAGCATTTT.

The V gene is TRBV19, the J gene TRBJ1-2; no clear D. This CDR3 region has 14 residues. V lost 6 bases and J lost 8, with 19 bases in between. The germline V gene encodes CDR1 LNHDA and CDR2 SQIVND (reference sequence). CDR3 DNA: TGTGCCAGTAGGGACGAGCTAGGGTCCTTGGGCTACACCTTC. The encoded protein is CASRDELGSLGYTF. Full variable domain (rest looked up from reference TRBV19 and TRBJ1-2): DGGITQSPKYLFRKEGQNVTLSCEQNLNHDAMYWYRQDPGQGLRLIYYSQIVNDFQKGDIAEGYSVSREKKESFPLTVTSAQKNPTAFYLCASRDELGSLGYTFGSGTRLTVV.

The chain has TRBV15 and TRBJ1-4; D remains ambiguous. The V end lost 1 base, the J end lost 8 bases, and 5 bases lay between the germline ends. Germline CDR1 LNHNV, CDR2 YYDKDF (reference sequence). This CDR3 region has 12 residues. The CDR3 DNA sequence: TGTGCCACCAGCAGAGGGGCGGAAAAACTGTTTTTT. Its translation is CATSRGAEKLFF.

This chain links TRBV30 with TRBJ1-2; D perhaps matches TRBD1 (6 bases). This CDR3 has 16 amino acids. Trimming cost V 0 bases and J 4 bases, with 18 bases left between them. Per the germline V gene, CDR1 is GTSNPN and CDR2 is SVGIG (reference sequence). CDR3 nucleotides: TGTGCCTGGAGTGTAAAAACAGGGCGGTTGGGCTATGGCTACACCTTC. Its protein product is CAWSVKTGRLGYGYTF.

The rearrangement joins TRBV5-4 to TRBJ2-6; weak D call: TRBD2 (5 bases). This CDR3 contains 17 residues. V lost 4 bases, J lost 1 base, and 15 bases lay in between. The germline gives CDR1 SGHNT, CDR2 YYREEE (reference sequence). Here the CDR3 reads CASSADHSGSGANVLTF. For the CDR3, the DNA is TGTGCCAGCAGCGCGGACCATTCGGGGTCTGGGGCCAACGTCCTGACTTTC.

The rearrangement joins TRBV5-1 to TRBJ1-5, with 8 positions matching TRBD1. From germline, CDR1 is SGHRS and CDR2 YFSETQ. The ends lost 3 bases at V and 6 bases at J; junction bases unmatched: 5. The CDR3 extends over 14 amino acids. CDR3 nucleotides: TGCGCCAGCAGCTCCGGACAGGGAGGTCAGCCCCAGCATTTT. This codes for CASSSGQGGQPQHF.

V and J are TRBV7-2 and TRBJ1-4, with D perhaps matching TRBD1 (6 bases). Germline loops: CDR1 SGHTA, CDR2 FQGNSA. V dropped 5 bases and J dropped 0 bases, with 13 bases sitting between them. The CDR3 sequence is 16 residues long. CDR3 sequence: CASSLRQAPTNEKLFF. The CDR3 DNA follows: TGTGCCAGCAGCCTTCGACAGGCTCCAACTAATGAAAAACTGTTTTTT.

The rearrangement uses TRBV30 and TRBJ2-5; 14 nucleotides match TRBD2. The CDR3 is made up of 15 amino acids. Trimming took 5 bases from V and 7 from J; bases not matched to a gene: 9. Germline assignment: CDR1 GTSNPN and CDR2 SVGIG (reference sequence). The CDR3 bases are TGTGCCTGGGGACTAGCGGGGGGCCGATATGTGACCCAGTACTTC. This gives the protein CAWGLAGGRYVTQYF.

V is TRBV6-5 and J is TRBJ1-5; D is undetermined. V dropped 4 bases and J dropped 3 bases, with 7 bases sitting between them. The CDR3 length is 13 residues. From germline, CDR1 is MNHEY and CDR2 SVGAGI. CDR3 sequence: CASSSSINQPQHF. The CDR3 coding sequence is TGTGCCAGCAGTTCATCTATCAATCAGCCCCAGCATTTT.

This rearrangement joins TRBV5-4 to TRBJ2-5; D gene ambiguous. V lost 0 bases and J lost 1, with 10 bases in between. The CDR3 length is 15 residues. CDR1 and CDR2 from the germline V gene are SGHNT and YYREEE (reference sequence). CDR3 loop: CASSLAEHAQETQYF. The CDR3 coding sequence is TGTGCCAGCAGCTTGGCGGAGCACGCCCAAGAGACCCAGTACTTC.

The chain uses TRBV7-9 and TRBJ1-3; D is undetermined. Between the trimmed V and J ends, which lost 5 bases and 9 bases, there was a span of 14 bases. CDR3 length: 13 residues. CDR1 and CDR2 (germline): SEHNR, FQNEAQ (reference sequence). DNA for the CDR3: TGTGCCAGCAGCCAGATAGGGATTGGCACCATATATTTT. Translated: CASSQIGIGTIYF.

The chain joins TRBV6-5 to TRBJ1-6; D is ambiguous. This CDR3 region has 16 residues. Per germline, CDR1 MNHEY and CDR2 SVGAGI. Trimming removed 4 bases at V and 7 bases at J, with 17 bases between. The CDR3 nucleotides are TGTGCCAGCAGTTTAAAACCCGGGAGCGGGAATTCACCCCTCCACTTT. Its protein is CASSLKPGSGNSPLHF.

The chain couples TRBV27 to TRBJ2-3; 8 bases are shared with TRBD2. Germline V gene data show CDR1 as MNHEY and CDR2 as SMNVEV (reference sequence). The CDR3 has 16 amino acids. Trimming cost V 0 bases and J 7 bases; bases outside gene matches: 9. The CDR3 sequence: CASSLSWASGGNTQYF. CDR3 coding DNA: TGTGCCAGCAGTTTATCGTGGGCCAGCGGGGGCAATACGCAGTATTTT.

This chain uses TRBV30 with TRBJ1-2, with 9 bases that match TRBD1. The CDR3 extends over 13 amino acids. Germline V lookup: CDR1 GTSNPN, CDR2 SVGIG (reference sequence). The V gene end was trimmed by 5 bases and the J gene end by 8 bases; junction bases not matched to a gene: 9. CDR3 protein: CAWGQGMSQGYTF. Here the CDR3 DNA reads TGTGCCTGGGGACAGGGGATGTCGCAGGGCTACACCTTC.

This rearrangement joins TRBV5-6 to TRBJ2-1, with D possibly matching TRBD2 (5 bases). CDR1 and CDR2 (germline): SGHDT, YYEEEE. Deletions cut 1 base from V and 7 bases from J, with 9 bases between. The CDR3 is made up of 13 amino acids. CDR3 bases: TGTGCCAGCAGCTTGTCTCGGGGTAATGAGCAGTTCTTC. It yields the protein CASSLSRGNEQFF.

V gene TRBV7-9 combines with J gene TRBJ1-1; D remains unclear. With 5 bases removed from V and 1 base from J, the gap between germline ends came to 11 bases. Germline CDR1 reads SEHNR; CDR2 reads FQNEAQ (reference sequence). There are 14 residues in the CDR3. DNA of the CDR3: TGTGCCAGCAGCCTACACGAAAGGAACACTGAAGCTTTCTTT. This sequence encodes CASSLHERNTEAFF.

J is TRBJ2-7 and V is TRBV2; 7 positions match TRBD2. Germline CDR1 is SNHLY and CDR2 is FYNNEI. This CDR3 is built from 16 residues. With 3 bases clipped from V and 2 bases from J, the junction kept 10 bases outside the gene matches. The CDR3 spells CASSEGLSGPTYEQYF. The CDR3 DNA is TGTGCCAGCAGTGAGGGACTAAGCGGCCCTACCTACGAGCAGTACTTC.